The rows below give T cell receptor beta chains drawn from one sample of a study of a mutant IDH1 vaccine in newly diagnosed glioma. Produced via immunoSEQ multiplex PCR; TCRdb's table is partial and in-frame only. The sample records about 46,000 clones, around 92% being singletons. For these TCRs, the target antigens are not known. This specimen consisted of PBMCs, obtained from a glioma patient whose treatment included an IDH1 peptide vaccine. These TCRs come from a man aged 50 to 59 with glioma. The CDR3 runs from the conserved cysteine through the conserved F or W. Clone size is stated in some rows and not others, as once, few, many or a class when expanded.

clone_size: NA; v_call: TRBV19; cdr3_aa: CASSISDRGSSGANVLTF
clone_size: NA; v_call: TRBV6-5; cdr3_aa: CASSFQFTDTQYF
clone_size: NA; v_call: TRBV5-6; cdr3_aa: CASRPPLRLKNGNTIYF
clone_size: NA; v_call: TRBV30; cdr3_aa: CAWGGASLGTGELFF
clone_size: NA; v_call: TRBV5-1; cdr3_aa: CASSLPHPYYNEQFF
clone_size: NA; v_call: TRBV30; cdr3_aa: CAWSKRGANYGYTF
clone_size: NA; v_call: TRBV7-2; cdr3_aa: CASSRLGKETQYF
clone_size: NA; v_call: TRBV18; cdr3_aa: CASSPLGQVQGYTF
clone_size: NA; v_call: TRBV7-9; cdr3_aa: CASSLVVARDEQYF
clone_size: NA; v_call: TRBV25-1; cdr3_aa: CASSVLADYNEQFF
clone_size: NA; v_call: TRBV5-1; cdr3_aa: CASSPDRFTDTQYF
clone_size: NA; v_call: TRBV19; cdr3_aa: CASSIVYNEQFF
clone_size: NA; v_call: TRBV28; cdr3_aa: CASRSQGAGNQPQHF
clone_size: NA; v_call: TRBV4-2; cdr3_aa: CASSQDSGGMSGELFF
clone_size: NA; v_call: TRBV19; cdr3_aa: CASSIESRQQAFF
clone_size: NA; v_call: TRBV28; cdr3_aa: CASNVLGLAGVGLGNEQFF
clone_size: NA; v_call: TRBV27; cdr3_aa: CASSTRQLLVGFYGYTF
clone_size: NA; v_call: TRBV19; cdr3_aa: CASSRGQGAADSPLHF
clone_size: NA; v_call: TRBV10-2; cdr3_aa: CASRRSRDRNQPQHF
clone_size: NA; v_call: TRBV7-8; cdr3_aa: CASSSGTSAYEQYF
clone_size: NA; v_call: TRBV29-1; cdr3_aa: CSVEYPPGEEQYF
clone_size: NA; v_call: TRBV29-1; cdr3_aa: CSVGQGDYGYTF
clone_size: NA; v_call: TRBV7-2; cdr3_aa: CASSRGGGAGETQYF
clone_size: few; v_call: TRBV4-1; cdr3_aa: CASSQDDSNYGYTF
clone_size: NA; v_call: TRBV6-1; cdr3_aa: CASLRGAGEQYF
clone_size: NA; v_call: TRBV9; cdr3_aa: CASSVGERDTQYF